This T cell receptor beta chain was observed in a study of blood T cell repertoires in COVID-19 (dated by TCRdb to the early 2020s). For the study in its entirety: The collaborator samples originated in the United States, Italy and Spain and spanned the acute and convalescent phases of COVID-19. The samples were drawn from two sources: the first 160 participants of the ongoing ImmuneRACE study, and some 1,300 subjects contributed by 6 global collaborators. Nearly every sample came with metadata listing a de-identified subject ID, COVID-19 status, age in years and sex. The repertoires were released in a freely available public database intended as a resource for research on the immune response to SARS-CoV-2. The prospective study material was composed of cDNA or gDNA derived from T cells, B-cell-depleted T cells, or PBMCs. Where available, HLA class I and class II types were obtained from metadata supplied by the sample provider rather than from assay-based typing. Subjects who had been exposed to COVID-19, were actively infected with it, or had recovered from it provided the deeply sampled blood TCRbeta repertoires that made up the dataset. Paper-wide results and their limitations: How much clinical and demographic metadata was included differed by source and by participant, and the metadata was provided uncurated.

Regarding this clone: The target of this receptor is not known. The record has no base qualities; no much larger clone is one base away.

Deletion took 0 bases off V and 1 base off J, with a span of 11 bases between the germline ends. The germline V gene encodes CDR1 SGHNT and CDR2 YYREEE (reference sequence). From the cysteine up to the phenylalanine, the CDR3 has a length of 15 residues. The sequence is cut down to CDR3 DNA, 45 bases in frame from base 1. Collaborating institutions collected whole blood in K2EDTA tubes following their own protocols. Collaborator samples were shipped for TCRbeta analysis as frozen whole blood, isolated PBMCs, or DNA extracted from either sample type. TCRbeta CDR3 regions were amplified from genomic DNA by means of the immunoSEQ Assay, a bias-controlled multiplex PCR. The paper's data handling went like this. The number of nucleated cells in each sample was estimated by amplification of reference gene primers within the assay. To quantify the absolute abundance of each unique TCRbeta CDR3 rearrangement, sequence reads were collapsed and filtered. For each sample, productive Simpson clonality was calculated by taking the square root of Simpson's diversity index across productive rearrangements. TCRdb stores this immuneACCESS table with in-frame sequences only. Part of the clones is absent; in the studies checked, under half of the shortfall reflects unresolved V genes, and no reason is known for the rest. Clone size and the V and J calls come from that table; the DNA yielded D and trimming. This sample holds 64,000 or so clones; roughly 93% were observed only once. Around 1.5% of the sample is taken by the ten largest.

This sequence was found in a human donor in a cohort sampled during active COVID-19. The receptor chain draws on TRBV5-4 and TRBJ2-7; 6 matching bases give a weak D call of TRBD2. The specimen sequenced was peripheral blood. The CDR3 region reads CASSLAGARSYEQYF. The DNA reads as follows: TGTGCCAGCAGCTTGGCGGGAGCGAGATCCTACGAGCAGTACTTC.